This entry concerns a single T cell receptor (beta chain). The antigen remains undetermined. Libraries were prepared by immunoSEQ multiplex PCR; TCRdb keeps only in-frame clonotypes and omits some of them. The sample holds tens of thousands of clones, roughly nine tenths seen once. The data originate from a study of resident and recirculating memory T cells in vitiligo. General study findings and limits: Non-conserved TCRs across sites and patients suggested distinct clones per lesion.

This CDR3 is built from 14 residues. With 10 bases removed from V and 1 base from J, the gap between germline ends came to 15 bases. CDR1 is SGHTA, CDR2 FQGNSA, per germline. No vitiligo treatment was given during the prior three months. This clonotype was sampled from a male donor with vitiligo. The sample was blood. The chain employs TRBV7-2 and TRBJ2-3, with TRBD1 as a possible D gene (6 bases). The CDR3 protein is CATAAWTGTDTQYF. The CDR3 DNA is TGTGCCACGGCGGCGTGGACAGGCACAGATACGCAGTATTTT.